The clone carrying this T cell receptor (beta chain) was detected many times. The sample originates from a study of blood T cell repertoires in COVID-19. Study-wide context: Samples came from the United States, Italy and Spain, spanning acute and convalescent COVID-19. Sources were T cells, B-cell-depleted T cells, or PBMCs; the material itself was cDNA or gDNA.

In the source study's methods: Quantification of nucleated cells was approximated via reference gene primer amplification. Here immunoSEQ multiplex PCR was the method, and the copy in TCRdb shows in-frame clones only, minus some. That table is the source of V, J and clone size, and D and trimming were worked out from the DNA. The sample has 40,000 to 65,000 clones, 60% to 85% seen once. This CDR3 is 15 amino acids long. The V segment lost 4 bases and the J segment 5 bases; nucleotides outside the gene matches: 8. CDR1 and CDR2 from the germline V gene are SGHTA and FQGTGA. The sequence was collected from a human donor with active or convalescent COVID-19. The donor label of this sample is uncertain. The chain combines TRBV7-3 with TRBJ2-1; 7 positions match TRBD2. Input material: peripheral blood. CDR3 protein: CASSWGLHENNEQFF. The CDR3 DNA is TGTGCCAGCAGCTGGGGACTACATGAGAACAATGAGCAGTTCTTC.